The rows below give T cell receptor beta chains drawn from one sample of a study of Ad26.COV2.S vaccination and SARS-CoV-2 variants. The table came from immunoSEQ multiplex PCR; TCRdb's copy has only in-frame clones and leaves some out. Of roughly 330,000 clones listed, roughly 88% are singletons. The sample in question was peripheral blood, obtained in a trial of Ad26.COV2.S vaccine versus placebo. Source of these receptors: a person between 18 and 65 years old who received the Ad26.COV2.S COVID-19 vaccine or a placebo. Both conserved end residues are part of each CDR3. A D gene is named only where the DNA matches it firmly. Clone size appears in some rows only: once, few, many, or a class for an expanded clone.

D gene,clone size,J gene,V gene,CDR3 DNA,CDR3 protein
TRBD1,-,TRBJ1-3,TRBV19,TGTGCCACGCGACAGGGTAGTAGCTCTGGAAACACCATATATTTT,CATRQGSSSGNTIYF
TRBD1,-,TRBJ1-2,TRBV18,TGTGCCAGCTCACCAGAGGTGACAGGGGACTATGGCTACACCTTC,CASSPEVTGDYGYTF
-,-,TRBJ1-6,TRBV19,TGTGCCAGTAAAGCAGGAAATAATTCACCCCTCCACTTT,CASKAGNNSPLHF
-,-,TRBJ2-3,TRBV12-3/TRBV12-4,TGTGCCAGCAGCGCCCCCTGGGGTACGCAGTATTTT,CASSAPWGTQYF
-,-,TRBJ2-3,TRBV7-2,TGTGCCAGCAGCCTAGGTCCAAGCGGGAGCACAGATACGCAGTATTTT,CASSLGPSGSTDTQYF
TRBD1,-,TRBJ1-1,TRBV10-3,TGTGCCATCAGTCGGGACAGGGGGAGCACTGAAGCTTTCTTT,CAISRDRGSTEAFF
-,-,TRBJ1-4,TRBV28,TGTGCCAGCAGCTCCCGTATTACTGCAACTAATGAAAAACTGTTTTTT,CASSSRITATNEKLFF
-,-,TRBJ1-2,TRBV3-1/TRBV3-2,TGTGCCAGCAGCCAAGATGTGTATGGCTACACCTTC,CASSQDVYGYTF
TRBD1,-,TRBJ1-2,TRBV6-5,TGTGCCAGCAGCGACAGGGAACACTATGGCTACACCTTC,CASSDREHYGYTF
-,-,TRBJ2-7,TRBV7-2,TGTGCCAGCAGCCCACTTGGGGGGGGGCCCTACGAGCAGTACTTC,CASSPLGGGPYEQYF
TRBD2,-,TRBJ2-3,TRBV5-1,TGCGCCAGCAGCTTGACTAGCGGGAGGACAGATACGCAGTATTTT,CASSLTSGRTDTQYF
-,once,TRBJ1-3,TRBV19,TGTGCCAGTAGTACCTACAGGGTCTCTGGAAACACCATATATTTT,CASSTYRVSGNTIYF
-,-,TRBJ1-5,TRBV9,TGTGCCAGCAGCGTAGAGGGGGGTAATCAGCCCCAGCATTTT,CASSVEGGNQPQHF
-,-,TRBJ2-5,TRBV5-1,TGCGCCAGCAGCTTGGGCCAGGAGACCCAGTACTTC,CASSLGQETQYF
-,-,TRBJ2-5,TRBV6-5,TGTGCCAGCAGTTCCGGGGGGCCTGCGTGGGAGACCCAGTACTTC,CASSSGGPAWETQYF
TRBD1,-,TRBJ1-2,TRBV29-1,TGCAGCGGAGGACAGGGAGACTATGGCTACACCTTC,CSGGQGDYGYTF
TRBD1,-,TRBJ1-1,TRBV7-9,TGTGCCAGCAGAGCTACGGACAGGCCCACTGAAGCTTTCTTT,CASRATDRPTEAFF
TRBD2,-,TRBJ2-1,TRBV15,TGTGCCACCAGCCGGGACTACACTTCTTACAATGAGCAGTTCTTC,CATSRDYTSYNEQFF
-,-,TRBJ1-1,TRBV7-7,TGTGCCAGCAGCCCGGACATATTGAACACTGAAGCTTTCTTT,CASSPDILNTEAFF
TRBD2,-,TRBJ2-5,TRBV18,TGTGCCAGCTCACCCAGCGGGACCGGCTTAGAGACCCAGTACTTC,CASSPSGTGLETQYF
-,-,TRBJ1-2,TRBV5-5,TGTGCCAGCAGCTTGTCGGGGCCCTATGGCTACACCTTC,CASSLSGPYGYTF
TRBD1,-,TRBJ1-5,TRBV20-1,TGCAGTGCTAGTGTTGGGACAGGGGACAGTCCCCAGCATTTT,CSASVGTGDSPQHF
TRBD1,-,TRBJ1-1,TRBV2,TGTGCCAGCAAAAGCAGGGGGCACACTGAAGCTTTCTTT,CASKSRGHTEAFF
TRBD1,-,TRBJ1-6,TRBV11-2,TGTGCCAGCAGGAGGGGACAGCAAACCCGCTCCTATAATTCACCCCTCCACTTT,CASRRGQQTRSYNSPLHF
-,-,TRBJ2-2,TRBV5-1,TGCGCCAGCAGCTTGGGTCGCGGGGATAACACCGGGGAGCTGTTTTTT,CASSLGRGDNTGELFF
-,-,TRBJ2-2,TRBV6-6,TGTGCCAGCAGTTACAACACCGGGGAGCTGTTTTTT,CASSYNTGELFF
-,-,TRBJ2-7,TRBV6-5,TGTGCCAGCCAAGTCACTACAGGGAGATCCTACGAGCAGTACTTC,CASQVTTGRSYEQYF
TRBD2,-,TRBJ2-1,TRBV29-1,TGCAGCGTTGAGGCGGGAGGGCCCTACAATGAGCAGTTCTTC,CSVEAGGPYNEQFF
TRBD2,-,TRBJ2-1,TRBV7-2,TGTGCCAGCAGCCCTAGCGGGGGGGCCGGGCATGAGCAGTTCTTC,CASSPSGGAGHEQFF
TRBD2,-,TRBJ2-1,TRBV7-3,TGTGCCAGCAGATCCCCGGGACTAGCGGGAGACAATGAGCAGTTCTTC,CASRSPGLAGDNEQFF
-,-,TRBJ2-2,TRBV28,TGTGCCAGCAGTTTATCATTCGCGGAACTTCACACCGGGGAGCTGTTTTTT,CASSLSFAELHTGELFF
TRBD1,-,TRBJ1-2,TRBV19,TGTGCCACCCAGTCTCTCGGGACAGCTAACTATGGCTACACCTTC,CATQSLGTANYGYTF
TRBD1,-,TRBJ1-6,TRBV19,TGTGCCAGTAGTTCCGGACAGGGCGGTGTACCCCTCCACTTT,CASSSGQGGVPLHF
-,few,TRBJ2-5,TRBV3-1/TRBV3-2,TGTGCCAGCAGCCAAGGGCCCGGAGTATGGAGGGGGCGCACGTCCTTAGGAGAGACCCAGTACTTC,CASSQGPGVWRGRTSLGETQYF
-,-,TRBJ1-1,TRBV12-3/TRBV12-4,TGTGCCAGCAGTCCCATGATAAACACTGAAGCTTTCTTT,CASSPMINTEAFF
-,-,TRBJ2-7,TRBV24-1,TGTGCCACCAGCCGTAGCTCCTACGAGCAGTACTTC,CATSRSSYEQYF
-,-,TRBJ2-3,TRBV29-1,TGCAGCGTTGACTCCGGCAGGTCCACAGATACGCAGTATTTT,CSVDSGRSTDTQYF
TRBD1,-,TRBJ1-4,TRBV27,TGTGCCAGCAGTTTATCGGCAGGGGGATTAAATGAAAAACTGTTTTTT,CASSLSAGGLNEKLFF
TRBD1,-,TRBJ2-1,TRBV24-1,TGTGCCACCGGGACAGGGTGGAGTAATGAGCAGTTCTTC,CATGTGWSNEQFF
TRBD1,-,TRBJ2-7,TRBV5-1,TGCGCCAGCAGATCAGGGACAGGACCCCACGAGCAGTACTTC,CASRSGTGPHEQYF
-,-,TRBJ2-6,TRBV27,TGTGCCAGCAGTTTACTACGAGCGGGCTCTGGGGCCAACGTCCTGACTTTC,CASSLLRAGSGANVLTF
-,-,TRBJ1-5,TRBV12-5,TGTGCTAGTGGTTGGTTGAATCAGCCCCAGCATTTT,CASGWLNQPQHF
TRBD1,-,TRBJ2-1,TRBV19,TGTGCCAGTACCAAAGCCGGGACAGCGGTCAATGAGCAGTTCTTC,CASTKAGTAVNEQFF
-,-,TRBJ1-2,TRBV19,TGTGCCAGTAGTATTTCTCGGAATCAGGGGTCTATCTATGGCTACACCTTC,CASSISRNQGSIYGYTF
-,-,TRBJ2-7,TRBV15,TGTGCCACCAGCGGAAACTCCTACGAGCAGTACTTC,CATSGNSYEQYF
TRBD2,-,TRBJ2-6,TRBV5-1,TGCGCCAGCAGCTCTCTAGCGGCCGGGGCCAACGTCCTGACTTTC,CASSSLAAGANVLTF
-,-,TRBJ1-1,TRBV20-1,TGCAGTGCTAGCGACTATCAGATCGCTTTCTTT,CSASDYQIAFF
-,-,TRBJ1-2,TRBV6-2/TRBV6-3,TGTGCCAGCAGTCCCAGGGGCCGGGAATATGGCTACACCTTC,CASSPRGREYGYTF
-,-,TRBJ1-2,TRBV6-2/TRBV6-3,TGTGCCAGCAGTTACATTCCGGGAAATAACTATGGCTACACCTTC,CASSYIPGNNYGYTF
-,-,TRBJ2-1,TRBV5-4,TGTGCCAGCAGCTTGATTGCTCGGGATGAGCAGTTCTTC,CASSLIARDEQFF
-,-,TRBJ1-2,TRBV7-9,TGTGCCAGCAGCTTAGCGGGGGGCTTGGCCTATGGCTACACCTTC,CASSLAGGLAYGYTF
-,-,TRBJ1-4,TRBV30,TGTGCCTGGAGCTTTTTAGGGACTAATGAAAAACTGTTTTTT,CAWSFLGTNEKLFF
-,-,TRBJ1-1,TRBV19,TGTGCCAGTACAGCAGCAGGCATGAACACTGAAGCTTTCTTT,CASTAAGMNTEAFF
TRBD1,-,TRBJ1-2,TRBV4-3,TGCGCCAGCAGCCCGGGACAGGTAAACTATGGCTACACCTTC,CASSPGQVNYGYTF
-,once,TRBJ1-4,TRBV6-5,TGTGCCAGCAGTTATGATCAGGGAACCGAAAAACTGTTTTTT,CASSYDQGTEKLFF
-,-,TRBJ1-5,TRBV27,TGTGCCAGCACTACGGGTCTTCAGCCCCAGCATTTT,CASTTGLQPQHF
-,-,TRBJ2-5,TRBV7-9,TGTGCCAGCAGCCCTCAAGAGACCCAGTACTTC,CASSPQETQYF